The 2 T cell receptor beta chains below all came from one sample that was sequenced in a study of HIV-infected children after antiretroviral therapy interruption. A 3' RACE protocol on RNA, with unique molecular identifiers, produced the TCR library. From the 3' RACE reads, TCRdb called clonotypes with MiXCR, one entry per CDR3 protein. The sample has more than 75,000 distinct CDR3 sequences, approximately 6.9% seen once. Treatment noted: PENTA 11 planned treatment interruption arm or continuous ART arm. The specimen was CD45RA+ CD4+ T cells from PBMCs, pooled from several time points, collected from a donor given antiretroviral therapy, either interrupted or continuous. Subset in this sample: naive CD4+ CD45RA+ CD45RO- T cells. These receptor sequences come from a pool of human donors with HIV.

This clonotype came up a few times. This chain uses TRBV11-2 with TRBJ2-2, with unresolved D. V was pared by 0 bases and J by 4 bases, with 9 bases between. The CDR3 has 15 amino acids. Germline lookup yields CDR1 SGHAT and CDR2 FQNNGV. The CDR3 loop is CASSLDHAVTGELFF. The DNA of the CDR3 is TGTGCCAGCAGCTTAGATCACGCGGTCACCGGGGAGCTGTTTTTT.

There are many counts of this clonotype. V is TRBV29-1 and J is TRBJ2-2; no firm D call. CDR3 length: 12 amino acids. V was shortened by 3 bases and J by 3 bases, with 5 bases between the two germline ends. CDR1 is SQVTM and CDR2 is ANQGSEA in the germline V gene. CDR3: CSVEIYTGELFF. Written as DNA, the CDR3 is TGCAGCGTTGAGATATACACCGGGGAGCTGTTTTTT.